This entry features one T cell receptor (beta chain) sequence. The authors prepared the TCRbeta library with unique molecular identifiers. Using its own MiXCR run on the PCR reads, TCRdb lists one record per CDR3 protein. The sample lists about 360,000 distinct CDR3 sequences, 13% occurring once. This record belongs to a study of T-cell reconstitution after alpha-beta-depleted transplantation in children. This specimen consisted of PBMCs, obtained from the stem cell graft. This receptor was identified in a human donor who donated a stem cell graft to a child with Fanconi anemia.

The CDR3 reads CASSPDIYYEQYV. The CDR3 region has the DNA TGTGCCAGCAGCCCGGACATTTACTACGAGCAGTACGTC. The chain links TRBV16 to TRBJ2-7; D is possibly TRBD1 (5 bases). With 4 bases removed from V and 3 bases from J, the gap between germline ends came to 10 bases. The germline V gene has CDR1 KGHSY and CDR2 FQNENV. CDR3 length equals 13 residues.